The next 22 T cell receptor beta chains were all read from a single sample in a study of T-cell memory formation after mild COVID-19. One entry per CDR3 protein, called by TCRdb with MiXCR from the 5' RACE reads. Among roughly 550,000 distinct CDR3 sequences listed, about 20% were seen once. The sequenced material came from PBMCs or a T cell subset sorted from them (not recorded which). Receptors were obtained from an adult woman who had mild COVID-19 (a few samples of this study predate the infection). Cell type and time point are not known.

The rearrangement links TRBV28 to TRBJ2-7; D is unclear. V lost 2 bases, J lost 7 bases, and 12 bases lay in between. The V gene's germline CDR1 is MDHEN and CDR2 SYDVKM. This CDR3 contains 13 residues. Here the CDR3 DNA reads TGTGCCAGCAGTTTACCTCTCCTGTGGGAGCAGTACTTC. Protein sequence: CASSLPLLWEQYF.

This chain connects TRBV12-3 or TRBV12-4 to TRBJ2-1, with D perhaps matching TRBD2 (6 bases). This CDR3 has 16 amino acids. The ends were cut back, 3 bases at V and 8 bases at J, with 20 bases in the middle. This CDR3 reads CASSLPSWRASDEQFF. The CDR3 DNA is TGTGCCAGCAGTTTGCCTAGCTGGAGGGCGAGCGATGAGCAGTTCTTC.

This clonotype was counted a few times. The chain uses TRBV5-1 and TRBJ2-5; 9 bases fit TRBD1. The germline V gene encodes CDR1 SGHRS and CDR2 YFSETQ. With 7 bases clipped from V and 5 bases from J, the junction kept 9 bases outside the gene matches. The CDR3 contains 14 residues. CDR3 nucleotides: TGCGCCAGCCAAAGAAGGGACAGGGTGGAGACCCAGTACTTC. Residues: CASQRRDRVETQYF.

Only a few counts were recorded for this clonotype. The chain employs TRBV10-3 and TRBJ1-1, with D tentatively TRBD1 (5 bases). Germline V gene sequence: CDR1 ENHRY, CDR2 SYGVKD. The CDR3 runs to 15 residues. V lost 4 bases to trimming and J lost 0 bases, with 12 bases between them. CDR3 in DNA: TGTGCCATCAGTGTCACGGGGGGATTGAACACTGAAGCTTTCTTT. Translation gives CAISVTGGLNTEAFF.

This clonotype was counted many times. The rearrangement links TRBV27 to TRBJ1-6; D ambiguous. CDR1 MNHEY and CDR2 SMNVEV come from the germline V gene (reference sequence). This CDR3 spans 13 amino acids. Deletions cut 2 bases from V and 11 bases from J, with 10 bases between. The CDR3 DNA follows: TGTGCCAGCAGTTTAACAGTCGAGACACCCCTCCACTTT. Translation gives CASSLTVETPLHF.

The table lists this clonotype with a few counts. The chain couples TRBV28 to TRBJ1-4; unclear D gene. Trimming pared 6 bases from V and 10 bases from J, leaving 15 bases between. The CDR3 is 13 amino acids. CDR1 and CDR2 (germline): MDHEN, SYDVKM. The CDR3 loop reads CASSNDQNLKLFF. The DNA for the CDR3 is TGTGCCAGCAGCAACGATCAGAATTTAAAACTGTTTTTT.

The chain has TRBV6-1 and TRBJ2-1; possibly TRBD1 or TRBD2 for D (5 bases each). The V end lost 11 bases, the J end lost 16 bases, and 24 bases lay between the germline ends. Germline assignment: CDR1 MNHNS and CDR2 SASEGT. The CDR3 spans 12 residues. The CDR3 coding sequence is TGTGCCGGGGCTAGCTTCCTGAATGAGTACTTCTTC. Protein product: CAGASFLNEYFF.

A few counts support this clonotype. V is TRBV5-1 and J is TRBJ2-3, with 9 positions matching TRBD2. The junction had 8 bases not matched to a gene; V was cut back by 4 bases and J by 2 bases. The CDR3 loop spans 16 amino acids. Germline V gives CDR1 SGHRS, CDR2 YFSETQ. CDR3 DNA sequence: TGCGCCAGCAGCGCGGGGGGACTAGCCAACACAGATACGCAGTATTTT. Its translation: CASSAGGLANTDTQYF.

This clonotype was seen more than once but under ten times. The chain recombines TRBV5-1 with TRBJ2-5; 10 bases match TRBD2. There are 19 residues in the CDR3. V was pared by 4 bases and J by 1 base, with 16 bases of the junction left unmatched. Germline assignment: CDR1 SGHRS and CDR2 YFSETQ. The CDR3 reads CASSPMGHSGGRPQETQYF. The CDR3 DNA sequence: TGCGCCAGCAGCCCGATGGGGCATAGCGGGGGGCGCCCCCAAGAGACCCAGTACTTC.

In its sample, this clonotype was seen once. V and J are TRBV5-1 and TRBJ1-1; TRBD1 might be the D (5 bases). Trimming took off 7 bases at V and 0 bases at J, with 13 bases between the two ends. The CDR3 contains 14 residues. Germline lookup yields CDR1 SGHRS and CDR2 YFSETQ. The CDR3 sequence: CASQEGTMNTEAFF. The CDR3 coding sequence is TGCGCCAGCCAGGAGGGGACTATGAACACTGAAGCTTTCTTT.

This clonotype has a handful of counts. The J gene is TRBJ2-5, the V gene TRBV27; a weak D match, TRBD1 (5 bases). The CDR3 length is 12 residues. Germline V lookup: CDR1 MNHEY, CDR2 SMNVEV (reference sequence). Trimming removed 7 bases from V and 4 bases from J, with 10 bases in between. CDR3 loop: CASTLRGETQYF. Written as DNA, the CDR3 is TGTGCCAGCACCCTAAGGGGAGAGACCCAGTACTTC.

This clonotype was detected a few times. This chain connects TRBV29-1 to TRBJ1-1, with no clear D. Germline values: CDR1 SQVTM, CDR2 ANQGSEA. The CDR3 is 11 amino acids. Trimming removed 7 bases from V and 6 bases from J, with 12 bases in between. CDR3 sequence: CSANLGPEAFF. CDR3 in DNA: TGCAGCGCCAACCTCGGGCCTGAAGCTTTCTTT.

The CDR3 DNA reads TGTGCCAGCAGCTCACAGGGAATCTACAATGAGCAGTTCTTC. This sequence encodes CASSSQGIYNEQFF. V and J are TRBV7-2 and TRBJ2-1; TRBD1 might be the D (6 bases). V was pared by 4 bases and J by 3 bases, with 10 bases between. Per germline, CDR1 SGHTA and CDR2 FQGNSA. CDR3 size: 14 residues.

The rearrangement joins TRBV20-1 to TRBJ2-1; D is undetermined. V was trimmed by 0 bases and J by 6 bases, leaving 21 bases between them. This CDR3 has 17 amino acids. Per germline, CDR1 DFQATT and CDR2 SNEGSKA (reference sequence). CDR3 DNA sequence: TGCAGTGCTAGAGATATGAGAGAAGCCGCAGTCAGCAATGAGCAGTTCTTC. This sequence encodes CSARDMREAAVSNEQFF.

The V gene is TRBV20-1, the J gene TRBJ2-1; D is tentatively TRBD1 or TRBD2 (5 bases each). This CDR3 has 17 residues. Germline V CDR1 and CDR2: DFQATT, SNEGSKA (reference sequence). Trimming took off 0 bases at V and 0 bases at J, with 15 bases between the two ends. CDR3 amino acids: CSARDLGDGSSYNEQFF. DNA of the CDR3: TGCAGTGCTAGAGATTTGGGGGATGGGAGCTCCTACAATGAGCAGTTCTTC.

This clonotype has a handful of counts. V and J are TRBV25-1 and TRBJ1-1; TRBD1 aligns across 11 bases. This CDR3 region has 15 residues. The trim removed 4 bases at V and 1 base at J, leaving 2 bases unmatched. Germline V lookup: CDR1 MGHDK, CDR2 SYGVNS. CDR3 sequence reads: CASSGTGGRNTEAFF. The CDR3 DNA reads TGTGCCAGCAGTGGGACAGGGGGCAGGAACACTGAAGCTTTCTTT.

The chain has TRBV5-1 and TRBJ1-2, with 8 bases that match TRBD1. The CDR3 is 14 amino acids. V lost 4 bases to trimming and J lost 4 bases; unmatched junction nucleotides: 6. CDR1 is SGHRS and CDR2 is YFSETQ in the germline V gene. CDR3 sequence reads: CASSRTGGIYGYTF. The CDR3 coding sequence is TGCGCCAGCAGCCGCACAGGGGGTATCTATGGCTACACCTTC.

The chain is built from TRBV6-1 and TRBJ2-3; a possible D gene is TRBD2 (6 bases). V gave up 2 bases and J gave up 12 bases, with 21 bases separating them. This CDR3 spans 15 amino acids. Germline loops: CDR1 MNHNS, CDR2 SASEGT. Written as DNA, the CDR3 is TGTGCCAGCAGTGAAAGGCCGGGGACTGTTTGGGGCCAGTATTTT. This gives the protein CASSERPGTVWGQYF.

This clonotype was seen a handful of times. V is TRBV5-1 and J is TRBJ2-7, with 8 bases lining up with TRBD1. The ends lost 0 bases at V and 4 bases at J; junction bases unmatched: 9. Germline V CDR1 and CDR2: SGHRS, YFSETQ. CDR3 length: 16 residues. The CDR3 nucleotides read TGCGCCAGCAGCTTGGGTCAGGGGGCCAAGAGGTACGAGCAGTACTTC. Amino acids: CASSLGQGAKRYEQYF.

J is TRBJ1-4 and V is TRBV7-7, with TRBD1 identical over 8 bases. V was clipped by 2 bases and J by 5 bases; unmatched bases: 16. In germline, CDR1 is SSHAT, CDR2 FNYEAQ (reference sequence). CDR3 length equals 19 residues. CDR3 residues: CASSLSRQGTCNGNEKLFF. The CDR3 DNA sequence: TGTGCCAGCAGCTTATCCCGACAGGGGACCTGCAACGGGAATGAAAAACTGTTTTTT.

The chain couples TRBV6-2 or TRBV6-3 to TRBJ2-7; D not resolved. This CDR3 has 13 amino acids. The germline gives CDR1 MNHEY, CDR2 SVGEGT. V lost 8 bases, J lost 2 bases, and 13 bases lay in between. This CDR3 reads CASSDVSPYEQYF. The CDR3 region has the DNA TGTGCCAGCTCGGACGTCAGCCCCTACGAGCAGTACTTC.

This chain uses TRBV7-9 with TRBJ2-4, with 8 bases aligning to TRBD1. Germline CDR1 and CDR2: SEHNR and FQNEAQ (reference sequence). Losses at the gene ends were 4 bases for V and 4 bases for J; bases not matched to a gene: 9. This CDR3 contains 16 residues. CDR3 sequence reads: CASSSRSGTGKNIQYF. The CDR3 coding sequence is TGTGCCAGCAGCTCCCGGTCCGGGACAGGAAAAAACATTCAGTACTTC. Using reference TRBV7-9 and TRBJ2-4 for the parts outside the CDR3, the full variable domain is DTGVSQNPRHKITKRGQNVTFRCDPISEHNRLYWYRQTLGQGPEFLTYFQNEAQLEKSRLLSDRFSAERPKGSFSTLEIQRTEQGDSAMYLCASSSRSGTGKNIQYFGAGTRLSVL.